The 3 T cell receptor beta chains below all came from one sample that was sequenced in a study of beta chain features in type 1 diabetes. As every portion of the isolated RNA was reverse transcribed, the sequencing read expressed TCRB transcripts. TCRdb's copy holds only in-frame clones and misses some; the assay was immunoSEQ multiplex PCR. The data show more than 150,000 clones, approximately 8.4% seen once. Sequencing used central memory CD4+ T cells from blood. The receptors come from a woman aged 18 to 35 in good health.

This clone was detected a few times. This rearrangement joins TRBV29-1 to TRBJ2-4; the match to TRBD1 covers 10 bases. The germline V gene has CDR1 SQVTM and CDR2 ANQGSEA. The CDR3 length is 15 residues. V gave up 6 bases and J gave up 1 base; unmatched junction bases: 6. The CDR3 sequence: CSVSPGQGAKNIQYF. The CDR3, as DNA: TGCAGCGTGTCTCCGGGACAGGGGGCCAAAAACATTCAGTACTTC.

The genes are TRBV5-1 and TRBJ2-7, with 10 positions matching TRBD2. Trimming took 1 base from V and 4 from J; bases not matched to a gene: 5. Per the germline V gene, CDR1 is SGHRS and CDR2 is YFSETQ. The CDR3 contains 15 residues. CDR3 in amino acids: CASSLIPSGGYEQYF. CDR3 sequence (DNA): TGCGCCAGCAGCTTGATTCCTAGCGGGGGTTACGAGCAGTACTTC.

This clone was observed a few times. The V call is TRBV6-5, the J call TRBJ2-6, with a weak D call TRBD2 (6 bases). This CDR3 region has 15 residues. CDR1 MNHEY and CDR2 SVGAGI come from the germline V gene. Trimming took 5 bases from V and 0 from J, leaving 8 bases between them. The CDR3, as DNA: TGTGCCAGCAGTAGACTAGACTCTGGGGCCAACGTCCTGACTTTC. Amino acid sequence: CASSRLDSGANVLTF.